This entry lists 19 T cell receptor beta chains sequenced from one sample in a study of OX40 agonist ivuxolimab in advanced cancers. Clones were sequenced by immunoSEQ multiplex PCR, and TCRdb holds only the in-frame ones, with some missing. This sample has tens of thousands of clones; 75% to 80% occur once, and the top ten carry about 2.6%. Sequences were derived from CD4+ or CD8+ T cells sorted from blood, sampled in a trial of the OX40 agonist ivuxolimab. The source of these receptors is an adult with an advanced solid tumor such as melanoma, head and neck, liver or kidney cancer.

This clone occurred a few times. The chain uses TRBV12-5 and TRBJ2-1; 9 nucleotides align to TRBD2. CDR1 and CDR2 from the germline V gene are LGHNT and FRNRAP. The ends lost 7 bases at V and 0 bases at J; junction bases unmatched: 4. The CDR3 contains 15 residues. CDR3 DNA sequence: TGTGCTAGTGCCCTTAGCGGGAGCTCCTACAATGAGCAGTTCTTC. Its translation: CASALSGSSYNEQFF.

The rearrangement joins TRBV19 to TRBJ1-3, with D unclear. In germline, CDR1 is LNHDA, CDR2 SQIVND (reference sequence). Trimming took 8 bases from V and 0 from J, leaving 11 bases between them. The CDR3 extends over 14 amino acids. CDR3 in DNA: TGTGCCAGTGATTCGGGCCTCTCTGGAAACACCATATATTTT. This codes for CASDSGLSGNTIYF.

The sample holds a few counts of this clone. The chain links TRBV7-2 to TRBJ2-3; 10 bases agree with TRBD2. Germline trimming cut 4 bases from V and 0 bases from J; bases unmatched to any gene: 4. The CDR3 is 16 amino acids. The germline V gene encodes CDR1 SGHTA and CDR2 FQGNSA. CDR3 amino acids: CASSWGLATSTDTQYF. For the CDR3, the DNA is TGTGCCAGCAGCTGGGGACTAGCGACTAGCACAGATACGCAGTATTTT.

The chain couples TRBV4-1 to TRBJ1-1; possible D gene TRBD1, 5 bases. Between the trimmed V and J ends, which lost 1 base and 4 bases, there was a span of 16 bases. The CDR3 has 16 residues. Germline V CDR1 and CDR2: MGHRA, YSYEKL. CDR3 region: CASSQVSQGRGTEAFF. For the CDR3, the DNA is TGCGCCAGCAGCCAAGTAAGTCAGGGCCGGGGCACTGAAGCTTTCTTT.

The chain is built from TRBV5-1 and TRBJ2-1; 10 positions agree with TRBD2. The germline CDR1 and CDR2 sequences are SGHRS and YFSETQ. The V and J ends lost 4 bases and 2 bases, in that order; junction bases with no gene match: 3. CDR3 length equals 15 residues. The CDR3 DNA sequence: TGCGCCAGCAGCCAAAGCGGGGGGGCCTACAATGAGCAGTTCTTC. Amino acid sequence: CASSQSGGAYNEQFF.

V and J are TRBV27 and TRBJ2-5, with D maybe TRBD2 (5 bases). Germline V CDR1 and CDR2: MNHEY, SMNVEV (reference sequence). Trimming shortened V by 6 bases and J by 4 bases, and 12 bases separated the two germline ends. This CDR3 region has 13 residues. The CDR3 loop is CASSGVPGETQYF. The CDR3, as DNA: TGTGCCAGCAGCGGGGTCCCCGGAGAGACCCAGTACTTC.

Concerning this clone itself: The CDR3 does not end in the conserved phenylalanine or tryptophan, so this is likely a read error. The J gene is TRBJ1-2, the V gene TRBV10-2, with D possibly being TRBD1 (5 bases). This CDR3 region has 13 residues. The V gene lost 6 bases and the J gene lost 4 bases, with 12 bases spanning the gap. CDR1 is WSHSY, CDR2 SAAADI, per germline. Here the CDR3 DNA reads TGCGCCAGCAGAGGGACGGCACTCTATGGCTACACCCTC. Amino acids: CASRGTALYGYTL.

The chain has TRBV9 and TRBJ2-1, with TRBD1 matching 7 bases. There are 16 residues in the CDR3. Trimming took 3 bases from V and 3 from J; bases not matched to a gene: 9. Germline V gives CDR1 SGDLS, CDR2 YYNGEE. The CDR3 DNA follows: TGTGCCAGCAGCGCCGCCGGGACAGCAATCTACAATGAGCAGTTCTTC. This sequence encodes CASSAAGTAIYNEQFF.

The genes are TRBV19 and TRBJ2-7, with D perhaps matching TRBD1 or TRBD2 (5 bases each). This CDR3 comprises 16 residues. Germline lookup yields CDR1 LNHDA and CDR2 SQIVND (reference sequence). The V gene lost 4 bases and the J gene lost 0 bases, with 16 bases spanning the gap. In nucleotides, the CDR3 is TGTGCCAGTAGTACATTATCCGGGACGGGCTCCTACGAGCAGTACTTC. As protein: CASSTLSGTGSYEQYF.

V usage is TRBV28 and J usage is TRBJ1-4, with 7 bases aligning to TRBD1. Germline loops: CDR1 MDHEN, CDR2 SYDVKM. This CDR3 spans 12 amino acids. Germline trimming cut 4 bases from V and 16 bases from J; bases unmatched to any gene: 9. The CDR3 region is CASSSGQTKEFF. As DNA, the CDR3 is TGTGCCAGCAGTTCGGGACAGACCAAGGAGTTTTTT.

The rearrangement links TRBV11-2 to TRBJ2-1; perhaps TRBD2 as D (6 bases). This CDR3 region has 15 residues. In germline, CDR1 is SGHAT, CDR2 FQNNGV. The ends were cut back, 1 base at V and 9 bases at J, with 16 bases in the middle. The CDR3 nucleotides read TGTGCCAGCAGCTTAGTGGCCGCCTTAGCGGTTGAGCAGTTCTTC. It specifies CASSLVAALAVEQFF.

This clone was seen only once. The chain is built from TRBV5-5 and TRBJ2-1; TRBD2 matches 11 bases. Germline assignment: CDR1 SGHKS and CDR2 YYEKEE (reference sequence). With 4 bases clipped from V and 1 base from J, the junction kept 7 bases outside the gene matches. The CDR3 loop spans 17 amino acids. The CDR3: CASSKDSGRVSYNEQFF. The DNA for the CDR3 is TGTGCCAGCAGCAAGGATAGCGGGAGGGTATCCTACAATGAGCAGTTCTTC.

This sequence joins TRBV6-1 and TRBJ2-1; TRBD1 aligns across 12 bases. The CDR3 runs 16 residues. V trimming: 4 bases; J trimming: 9 bases; junction bases outside the gene matches: 10. CDR1 and CDR2 (germline): MNHNS, SASEGT. This chain's CDR3 is CASSALTGTGGLEQFF. The CDR3 coding sequence is TGTGCCAGCAGTGCTTTAACCGGGACAGGGGGCCTTGAGCAGTTCTTC.

The chain joins TRBV18 to TRBJ2-5; 8 nucleotides agree with TRBD2. Germline CDR1 is KGHSH and CDR2 is LQKENI. V lost 3 bases to trimming and J lost 3 bases; unmatched junction nucleotides: 3. The CDR3 has 14 residues. Here the CDR3 DNA reads TGTGCCAGCTCACCCTCACTAGCGGAAGAGACCCAGTACTTC. It is translated as CASSPSLAEETQYF.

J is TRBJ2-5 and V is TRBV7-2; D might be TRBD2 (5 bases). CDR1 and CDR2 (germline): SGHTA, FQGNSA. Trimming removed 5 bases from V and 9 bases from J, with 19 bases in between. CDR3 length: 14 residues. The CDR3 DNA reads as TGTGCCAGCAGCCGCCAAACCGGGGTGGAGGCCCAGTACTTC. It encodes CASSRQTGVEAQYF.

This chain links TRBV13 with TRBJ2-7, with TRBD2 matching over 7 bases. The CDR3 is made up of 13 amino acids. CDR1 is PRHDT, CDR2 FYEKMQ, per germline (reference sequence). V shed 4 bases and J 7 bases; nucleotides not matched to a gene: 7. CDR3 loop: CASSSLGTTEQYF. The CDR3 nucleotides read TGTGCCAGCAGCTCTTTAGGGACTACGGAGCAGTACTTC. The complete variable domain, with remaining parts taken from reference TRBV13 and TRBJ2-7, reads AAGVIQSPRHLIKEKRETATLKCYPIPRHDTVYWYQQGPGQDPQFLISFYEKMQSDKGSIPDRFSAQQFSDYHSELNMSSLELGDSALYFCASSSLGTTEQYFGPGTRLTVT.

The chain has TRBV5-1 and TRBJ1-1; the D gene is possibly TRBD1 (5 bases). The CDR3 is made up of 13 amino acids. Germline V CDR1 and CDR2: SGHRS, YFSETQ. V was pared by 0 bases and J by 11 bases, with 14 bases between. CDR3 DNA: TGCGCCAGCAGCTTGGATCGACAGTCCGTGGCTTTCTTT. Residues: CASSLDRQSVAFF.

V usage is TRBV28 and J usage is TRBJ2-1; 10 bases line up with TRBD1. Germline-derived CDR1 and CDR2 are MDHEN and SYDVKM. The CDR3 runs 14 residues. Losses at the gene ends were 8 bases for V and 4 bases for J; bases not matched to a gene: 5. The CDR3 bases are TGTGCCAGCCAGCAGGGACAGGGGTACAATGAGCAGTTCTTC. Translating gives CASQQGQGYNEQFF.

The chain carries TRBV20-1 and TRBJ2-1; no reliable D call. Germline CDR1 reads DFQATT; CDR2 reads SNEGSKA (reference sequence). The CDR3 is made up of 10 amino acids. The V and J ends lost 6 bases and 7 bases respectively, with 7 bases between them. CDR3 amino acids: CSAPINEQFF. The CDR3 DNA reads as TGCAGTGCCCCCATTAATGAGCAGTTCTTC.